The present T cell receptor (beta chain) was sequenced within a study of metastatic and nonmetastatic thyroid tumors (dated by TCRdb to 2020 to 2022). Regarding the complete study: The researchers compared repertoires between peripheral blood samples and tumor or nodule tissue samples from patients with malignant or benign thyroid disease. The paper as a whole reports these results and caveats: In both blood and tumor samples, malignant tumors were reported to have significantly higher TCR beta diversity than benign nodules.

No patient had received any treatment before thyroid surgery. Patient clinical samples collected from about 2012 to 2019 were retrospectively analysed using T-cell receptor beta sequencing. Library method: PCR. The listed sequencing device is Illumina HiSeq 4000. High-throughput sequencing was used to profile the TCR beta-chain CDR3 region of each patient. As for the original processing: CDR3 differences across clinicopathological groups were used to build a classifier for discriminating distant-metastatic papillary thyroid cancer patients. Repertoire diversity was assessed with the Shannon index, and tumor-blood repertoire similarity with the Morisita-Horn index. Clones were called with MiXCR by TCRdb after fastp trimmed the public reads at Q25, and only in-frame beta chains were retained. TCRdb, not the authors, supplied the V and J calls. The sample records about 35,000 clones, roughly 19% of which are singletons. Jointly, the top ten make up roughly 12% of the sample.

Concerning this clone: No cognate antigen has been identified for it. Since a much larger clone is just one base distant, this may be a read error.

The CDR3 covers 12 residues, taking in both the cysteine and the phenylalanine. Only the CDR3 DNA stays, 36 bases, in frame from base 1. V loses 1 base, J loses 13 bases, and the germline ends lie 13 bases apart. In the germline V gene (reference sequence), CDR1 corresponds to LGHDT and CDR2 to YNNKEL. The origin of this receptor is a male donor with papillary thyroid cancer or a benign thyroid nodule (not recorded which). Some clones in this sample may be carry-over from other donors' samples. The sample taken for sequencing was blood. The chain is encoded by TRBV3-1 joined to TRBJ1-1, with the D gene too uncertain to name. In nucleotide form, the sequence is TGTGCCAGCAGCCAAGGGAGGGTAGGAGATTTCTTT. It specifies CASSQGRVGDFF.